These T cell receptor beta chains were read from a single sample in a study of low-dose radiotherapy and immunotherapy resistance in tumors. TCRdb reprocessed the reads with MiXCR, giving one entry per CDR3 protein. Of tens of thousands of distinct CDR3 sequences listed, more than 25% are singletons. The source was PBMCs, collected before treatment. The receptors were sampled from a female donor with ovarian cancer. CDR3s include the opening cysteine and the closing phenylalanine or tryptophan. D genes are given only for firm matches.

CDR3 protein | D gene | V gene | CDR3 length
CSVTDSYGYTF | NA | TRBV29-1 | 11
CAWTPPSPSHNEQFF | NA | TRBV30 | 15
CASSLVGLGYPLHF | NA | TRBV5-5 | 14
CASSLTRTGEQYF | NA | TRBV7-3 | 13
CASSRQNKPTNEKLFF | NA | TRBV19 | 16
CASSSGQRFEAFF | NA | TRBV5-4 | 13
CASSSYPTGELFF | NA | TRBV5-8 | 13
CASSTRLAGVGDTQYF | TRBD2 | TRBV11-2 | 16
CASSKGDSGNTIYF | NA | TRBV3-1 | 14
CASSLRTGFGGEKLFF | NA | TRBV5-4 | 16
CASGSGNPHNEQFF | TRBD2 | TRBV14 | 14
CASSSPGGGRYNEQFF | NA | TRBV7-2 | 16
CASSPKLAGVNTGELFF | TRBD2 | TRBV14 | 17
CASSYRLAGVSGANVLTF | TRBD2 | TRBV6-2/TRBV6-3 | 18
CASSPYARGKREPGYEQFF | TRBD2 | TRBV14 | 19
CASSSILSSYEQYF | NA | TRBV4-3 | 14
CASSLGLGNEQFF | NA | TRBV5-4 | 13
CASRAMNYLSPESEKLFF | NA | TRBV6-5 | 18